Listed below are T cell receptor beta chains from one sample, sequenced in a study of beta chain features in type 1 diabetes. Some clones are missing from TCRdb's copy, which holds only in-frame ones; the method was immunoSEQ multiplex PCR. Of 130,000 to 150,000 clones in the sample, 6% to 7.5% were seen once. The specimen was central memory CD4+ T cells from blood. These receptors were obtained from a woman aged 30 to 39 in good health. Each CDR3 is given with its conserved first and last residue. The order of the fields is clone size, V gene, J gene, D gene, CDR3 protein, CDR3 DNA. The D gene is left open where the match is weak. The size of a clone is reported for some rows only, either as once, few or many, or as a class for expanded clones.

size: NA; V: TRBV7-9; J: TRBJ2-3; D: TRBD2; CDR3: CASSLTTSRTDTQYF; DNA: TGTGCCAGCAGCTTAACGACTAGCAGGACAGATACGCAGTATTTT
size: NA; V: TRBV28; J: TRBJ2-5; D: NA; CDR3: CASRGGETQYF; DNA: TGTGCCAGTCGAGGTGGAGAGACCCAGTACTTC
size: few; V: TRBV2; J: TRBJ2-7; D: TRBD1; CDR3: CASSDPQGAHEQYF; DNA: TGTGCCAGCAGTGACCCACAGGGGGCCCACGAGCAGTACTTC
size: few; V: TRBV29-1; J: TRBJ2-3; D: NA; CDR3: CSVRVGQLADTQYF; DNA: TGCAGCGTTCGGGTCGGCCAACTCGCAGATACGCAGTATTTT
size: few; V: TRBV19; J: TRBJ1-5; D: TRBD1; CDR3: CASSIRDRGTQPQHF; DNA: TGTGCCAGTAGTATACGGGACAGGGGAACCCAGCCCCAGCATTTT
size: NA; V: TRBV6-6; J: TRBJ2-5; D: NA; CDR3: CASYQVVETQYF; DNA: TGTGCCAGCTACCAAGTAGTAGAGACCCAGTACTTC
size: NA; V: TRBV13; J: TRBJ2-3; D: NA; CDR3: CASSLRADTQYF; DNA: TGTGCCAGCAGCTTGCGAGCAGATACGCAGTATTTT
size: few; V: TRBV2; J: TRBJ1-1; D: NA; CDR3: CASSREMNTEAFF; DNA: TGTGCCAGCTCTCGGGAAATGAACACTGAAGCTTTCTTT
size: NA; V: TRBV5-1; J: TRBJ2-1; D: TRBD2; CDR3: CASSFSGTSHNEQFF; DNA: TGCGCCAGCAGCTTTTCCGGGACTAGTCACAATGAGCAGTTCTTC
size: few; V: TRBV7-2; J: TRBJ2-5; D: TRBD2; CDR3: CASSFQLAGGETQYF; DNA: TGTGCCAGCAGCTTCCAACTAGCGGGAGGAGAGACCCAGTACTTC
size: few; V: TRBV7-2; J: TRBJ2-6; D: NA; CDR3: CASSGRGTYDVLTF; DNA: TGTGCCAGCAGCGGGCGGGGCACCTATGACGTCCTGACTTTC
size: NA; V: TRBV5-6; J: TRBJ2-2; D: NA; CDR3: CASSLVQEYANTGELFF; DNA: TGTGCCAGCAGCTTGGTACAGGAGTACGCGAACACCGGGGAGCTGTTTTTT
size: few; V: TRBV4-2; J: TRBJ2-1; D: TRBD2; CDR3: CASSRGEAELGGEQFF; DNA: TGTGCCAGCAGCCGGGGAGAGGCGGAGCTGGGAGGGGAGCAGTTCTTC
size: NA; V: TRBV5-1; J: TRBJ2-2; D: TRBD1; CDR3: CASSLLQGPGELFF; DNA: TGCGCCAGCAGCCTCTTACAGGGGCCCGGGGAGCTGTTTTTT
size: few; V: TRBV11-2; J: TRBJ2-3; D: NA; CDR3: CASSLAGAGTDTQYF; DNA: TGTGCCAGCAGCTTAGCAGGGGCAGGCACAGATACGCAGTATTTT
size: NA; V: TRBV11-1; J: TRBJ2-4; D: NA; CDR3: CASSSVGRQAKNIQYF; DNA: TGTGCCAGCAGCTCAGTGGGCAGGCAAGCCAAAAACATTCAGTACTTC
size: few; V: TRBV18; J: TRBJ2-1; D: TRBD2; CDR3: CASSWDYYNEQFF; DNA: TGTGCCAGCTCGTGGGACTACTACAATGAGCAGTTCTTC